What follows are 16 T cell receptor beta chains derived from one specimen sequenced in a study of shared T cell receptors in the human thymus (dated by TCRdb to about 2021). Library method: the immunoSEQ multiplex PCR assay. Not all clones reach the TCRdb copy of this immuneACCESS table, which keeps in-frame sequences only. Checked studies attribute under half of the gap to unresolved V genes and leave the rest unexplained. This sample is represented by approximately 490,000 clones; around 82% of them were singletons. The ten largest make up roughly 0.013% of the sample. The sample also formed part of further work on human thymus T cells.

Specimen: thymocytes. Source of these receptors: a boy younger than two with a congenital heart defect. Donor details come from another sample of the same person, matched by shared clones.

This sequence joins TRBV7-2 and TRBJ2-7; D is ambiguous. This CDR3 is built from 16 residues. Germline lookup yields CDR1 SGHTA and CDR2 FQGNSA. The germline V and J ends were trimmed by 1 base and 0 bases, with 13 bases remaining between them. CDR3 region: CASSLVVEISSYEQYF. Written as DNA, the CDR3 is TGTGCCAGCAGCTTAGTGGTAGAAATTAGCTCCTACGAGCAGTACTTC.

The chain couples TRBV28 to TRBJ1-5; possibly TRBD1 for D (5 bases). Germline CDR1 is MDHEN and CDR2 is SYDVKM. The CDR3 is 17 amino acids. V gave up 4 bases and J gave up 5 bases, with 21 bases separating them. For the CDR3, the DNA is TGTGCCAGCAGTTCTGGGGTCGGCAGGGCCGTTTATCAGCCCCAGCATTTT. This encodes CASSSGVGRAVYQPQHF.

The gene calls are TRBV10-1 and TRBJ2-2, with D possibly matching TRBD1 (5 bases). Trimming removed 6 bases from V and 0 bases from J, with 26 bases in between. The germline gives CDR1 WNHNN, CDR2 SYGVQD (reference sequence). There are 20 residues in the CDR3. The chain's CDR3 is CASRVLCGHLPPANTGELFF. CDR3 DNA: TGCGCCAGCAGGGTCCTCTGCGGACACCTCCCCCCCGCGAACACCGGGGAGCTGTTTTTT.

This rearrangement joins TRBV9 to TRBJ1-2; tentative D call: TRBD1 (6 bases). Germline V gives CDR1 SGDLS, CDR2 YYNGEE. V was trimmed by 3 bases and J by 6 bases, leaving 15 bases between them. The CDR3 totals 14 residues. Here the CDR3 reads CASSETGGGHGYTF. The CDR3 DNA sequence: TGTGCCAGCAGCGAGACCGGGGGGGGGCATGGCTACACCTTC.

The V call is TRBV6-5, the J call TRBJ1-1; D ambiguous. The germline V gene encodes CDR1 MNHEY and CDR2 SVGAGI. The CDR3 length is 13 residues. V was shortened by 6 bases and J by 5 bases, with 13 bases between the two germline ends. The CDR3 loop reads CASSHREPTEAFF. The CDR3 DNA follows: TGTGCCAGCAGCCACCGGGAACCGACTGAAGCTTTCTTT.

The rearrangement joins TRBV5-1 to TRBJ1-5, with 8 bases identical to TRBD1. The junction had 5 bases not matched to a gene; V was cut back by 0 bases and J by 3 bases. Germline values: CDR1 SGHRS, CDR2 YFSETQ. CDR3 size: 16 residues. Here the CDR3 reads CASSLDWTGNNQPQHF. CDR3 DNA: TGCGCCAGCAGCTTGGACTGGACAGGGAACAATCAGCCCCAGCATTTT.

This clone was seen only once. This chain joins TRBV7-2 and TRBJ2-1, with 9 bases identical to TRBD2. The CDR3 has 15 amino acids. Trimming removed 1 base from V and 7 bases from J; junction bases left unmatched: 5. The germline V gene has CDR1 SGHTA and CDR2 FQGNSA. CDR3 bases: TGTGCCAGCAGCTTAGAGATAGCGGGAGCGAATGAGCAGTTCTTC. Translated: CASSLEIAGANEQFF.

The CDR3 bases are TGCGCCAGCAGCCAAGAACCACAAGATTACCTGGCAGGGCTTAGCAATCAGCCCCAGCATTTT. It encodes CASSQEPQDYLAGLSNQPQHF. The chain employs TRBV4-1 and TRBJ1-5, with TRBD1 as a possible D gene (5 bases). V was shortened by 0 bases and J by 0 bases, with 24 bases between the two germline ends. The length of the CDR3 is 21 residues. Germline lookup yields CDR1 MGHRA and CDR2 YSYEKL.

The chain is built from TRBV6-4 and TRBJ2-3; 12 bases match TRBD2. The CDR3 sequence is 19 residues long. Germline values: CDR1 MRHNA, CDR2 SNTAGT. V lost 6 bases and J lost 0; bases outside the gene matches: 13. The CDR3 region is CASSETRLAGVGSTDTQYF. In nucleotides, the CDR3 is TGTGCCAGCAGCGAAACACGACTAGCGGGAGTGGGGAGCACAGATACGCAGTATTTT.

Only a few counts were recorded for this clone. This chain links TRBV19 with TRBJ2-2, with D perhaps matching TRBD1 (6 bases). Germline V gene data show CDR1 as LNHDA and CDR2 as SQIVND (reference sequence). The CDR3 has 14 residues. The V gene lost 1 base and the J gene lost 4 bases, with 7 bases spanning the gap. CDR3 sequence reads: CASSIVRGTGELFF. The CDR3 DNA reads as TGTGCCAGTAGTATAGTCAGGGGCACCGGGGAGCTGTTTTTT.

V and J are TRBV6-1 and TRBJ2-7, with TRBD1 as a possible D gene (5 bases). CDR1 is MNHNS and CDR2 is SASEGT in the germline V gene. The CDR3 contains 15 residues. The V end lost 2 bases, the J end lost 7 bases, and 18 bases lay between the germline ends. The CDR3 spells CASSELRQSLEEQYF. The DNA for the CDR3 is TGTGCCAGCAGTGAACTCCGACAGTCCCTTGAGGAGCAGTACTTC.

The chain employs TRBV5-1 and TRBJ2-3, with 10 bases matching TRBD1. The CDR3 is 17 amino acids. V lost 1 base and J lost 5; bases outside the gene matches: 10. In germline, CDR1 is SGHRS, CDR2 YFSETQ. Here the CDR3 DNA reads TGCGCCAGCAGCTTGCCAGTCGACAGGGGGCGCGAAGATACGCAGTATTTT. Protein sequence: CASSLPVDRGREDTQYF. The full variable domain, completed using reference TRBV5-1 and TRBJ2-3, is KAGVTQTPRYLIKTRGQQVTLSCSPISGHRSVSWYQQTPGQGLQFLFEYFSETQRNKGNFPGRFSGRQFSNSRSEMNVSTLELGDSALYLCASSLPVDRGREDTQYFGPGTRLTVL.

The V call is TRBV6-6, the J call TRBJ2-3; TRBD1 agrees at 7 bases. Trimming took 2 bases from V and 4 from J; bases not matched to a gene: 3. This CDR3 region has 14 residues. The germline V gene encodes CDR1 MNHNY and CDR2 SVGAGI (reference sequence). The CDR3 DNA sequence: TGTGCCAGCAGTTACCGGCAGGGGGCAGATACGCAGTATTTT. It encodes CASSYRQGADTQYF.

This clone was picked up a small number of times. The V gene is TRBV11-3, the J gene TRBJ1-1; 7 bases are a match to TRBD1. The germline V gene has CDR1 SGHNT and CDR2 YENEEA. J was trimmed by 5 bases and V by 1 base; bases with no gene match: 13. The CDR3 sequence is 17 residues long. DNA of the CDR3: TGTGCCAGCAGCTTAGGGCCCCCCGACAGGGTAAAAACTGAAGCTTTCTTT. Amino acid sequence: CASSLGPPDRVKTEAFF.

The chain uses TRBV18 and TRBJ2-7; D gene uncertain. The ends were cut back, 1 base at V and 1 base at J, with 5 bases in the middle. The CDR3 covers 13 residues. Germline V gives CDR1 KGHSH, CDR2 LQKENI. In DNA form, the CDR3 reads TGTGCCAGCTCACCACTGAGATCCTACGAGCAGTACTTC. It specifies CASSPLRSYEQYF.

The V call is TRBV10-3, the J call TRBJ1-2; 8 bases align to TRBD1. Germline CDR1 and CDR2: ENHRY and SYGVKD. This CDR3 region has 15 residues. Trimming cost V 3 bases and J 2 bases; bases outside gene matches: 5. CDR3 protein: CAISERQGANYGYTF. The CDR3 nucleotides read TGTGCCATCAGTGAACGGCAGGGGGCGAACTATGGCTACACCTTC.